This T cell receptor beta chain was recovered during a study of shared clonotypes between healthy human individuals. About this clone: The sample has other DNA sequences that encode this CDR3 too.

TCRdb's copy holds only in-frame clones and misses some; the assay was immunoSEQ multiplex PCR. The sample includes about 2 million clones, roughly 94% of them seen just once. From germline, CDR1 is SGDLS and CDR2 YYNGEE. V lost 3 bases and J 3 bases, leaving 1 base between the germline ends. The CDR3 loop spans 12 amino acids. The sample taken for sequencing was naive CD4+ T cells sorted from blood. Subset denoted: CD45RA+ positively selected. This chain connects TRBV9 to TRBJ1-6; D unresolved. The sequence derives from a man aged 18 to 29 in good health. In DNA, the CDR3 is TGTGCCAGCAGCGGCTATAATTCACCCCTCCACTTT. Amino acids: CASSGYNSPLHF.